Each of the 27 T cell receptor beta chains below was sequenced from the same sample in a study of T cell repertoires in cytomegalovirus infection. Each CDR3 protein is one row after TCRdb ran MiXCR on the reads. Among some 50,000 distinct CDR3 sequences listed, 20% to 25% were seen once. These receptors have no known antigen. Source: CD8+ T cells from cultured PBMCs, taken from culture after CMV antigen stimulation. Every receptor here comes from a human donor in good health (CMV status not recorded). Some clones in this sample may be carry-over from other donors' samples.

This chain uses TRBV29-1 with TRBJ2-1; D call uncertain. This CDR3 has 11 amino acids. Per germline, CDR1 SQVTM and CDR2 ANQGSEA. V lost 1 base, J lost 7 bases, and 5 bases lay in between. The DNA of the CDR3 is TGCAGCGTTGAAGTCTGGAATGAGCAGTTCTTC. Its translation: CSVEVWNEQFF.

This clonotype has more than one count but fewer than ten. V usage is TRBV6-4 and J usage is TRBJ1-5; D is unclear. The CDR3 has 13 residues. Germline V gives CDR1 MRHNA, CDR2 SNTAGT. V lost 2 bases, J lost 3 bases, and 5 bases lay in between. CDR3 sequence reads: CASSDGDNQPQHF. For the CDR3, the DNA is TGTGCCAGCAGTGACGGGGACAATCAGCCCCAGCATTTT.

This clonotype has more than one count but fewer than ten. The rearrangement joins TRBV7-8 to TRBJ2-1, with a weak D call TRBD1 (6 bases). With 5 bases removed from V and 5 bases from J, the gap between germline ends came to 13 bases. The V gene's germline CDR1 is SGHVS and CDR2 FQNEAQ. The CDR3 has 14 amino acids. CDR3 amino acids: CASSPQGKDNEQFF. The DNA of the CDR3 is TGTGCCAGCAGCCCCCAGGGGAAGGACAATGAGCAGTTCTTC.

The chain combines TRBV3-1 with TRBJ2-1; 14 bases fit TRBD2. The CDR3 length is 18 residues. Germline CDR1 reads LGHDT; CDR2 reads YNNKEL (reference sequence). Trimming at V came to 4 bases and at J to 1 base, leaving 6 bases not matched to a gene. The CDR3 spells CASSPGLAGVISYNEQFF. The DNA of the CDR3 is TGTGCCAGCAGCCCGGGACTAGCGGGAGTTATTTCCTACAATGAGCAGTTCTTC.

This clonotype was counted between two and nine times. The chain uses TRBV7-6 and TRBJ1-6; weak D call: TRBD1 (6 bases). CDR3 length: 17 amino acids. Germline values: CDR1 SGHVS, CDR2 FNYEAQ. V lost 5 bases and J 0 bases, leaving 14 bases between the germline ends. The CDR3: CASSPWTDSSYNSPLHF. The CDR3 DNA reads TGTGCCAGCAGCCCGTGGACAGATAGCTCCTATAATTCACCCCTCCACTTT.

This clonotype was seen a few times. The chain is built from TRBV28 and TRBJ1-1; maybe TRBD1 (6 bases). This CDR3 is built from 14 residues. V was pared by 2 bases and J by 4 bases, with 11 bases between. Per germline, CDR1 MDHEN and CDR2 SYDVKM. The CDR3 sequence is CASSLQGLTTEAFF. The CDR3 region has the DNA TGTGCCAGCAGTTTACAGGGGTTGACCACTGAAGCTTTCTTT. The full variable domain, rest sourced from reference TRBV28 and TRBJ1-1, is DVKVTQSSRYLVKRTGEKVFLECVQDMDHENMFWYRQDPGLGLRLIYFSYDVKMKEKGDIPEGYSVSREKKERFSLILESASTNQTSMYLCASSLQGLTTEAFFGQGTRLTVV.

This clonotype was recorded once. The V call is TRBV11-2, the J call TRBJ2-2; maybe TRBD1 (6 bases). In germline, CDR1 is SGHAT, CDR2 FQNNGV. The CDR3 has 18 residues. V dropped 5 bases and J dropped 6 bases, with 25 bases sitting between them. CDR3 sequence: CASSLRGPESLASGELFF. CDR3 coding DNA: TGTGCCAGCAGCCTCAGGGGCCCCGAGAGTCTGGCATCCGGGGAGCTGTTTTTT. Combining the CDR3 with reference TRBV11-2 and TRBJ2-2 gives the whole variable domain EAGVAQSPRYKIIEKRQSVAFWCNPISGHATLYWYQQILGQGPKLLIQFQNNGVVDDSQLPKDRFSAERLKGVDSTLKIQPAKLEDSAVYLCASSLRGPESLASGELFFGEGSRLTVL.

This clonotype appeared a few times. CDR3 in amino acids: CASSVTSGGWYEQFF. In DNA, the CDR3 is TGTGCCAGCAGCGTGACTAGCGGGGGGTGGTATGAGCAGTTCTTC. This chain connects TRBV6-1 to TRBJ2-1, with 13 bases matching TRBD2. V shed 6 bases, J shed 8 bases, and the junction held 7 bases outside the gene matches. Germline V gives CDR1 MNHNS, CDR2 SASEGT. The CDR3 has 15 residues.

The chain couples TRBV7-9 to TRBJ2-6; TRBD1 matches 7 bases. J lost 0 bases, V lost 3 bases, and 14 bases had no gene match. This CDR3 is 20 amino acids long. The germline V gene encodes CDR1 SEHNR and CDR2 FQNEAQ (reference sequence). CDR3 nucleotides: TGTGCCAGCAGCTTCCCCCTACTACAGGGGCCCAACTCTGGGGCCAACGTCCTGACTTTC. This translates into CASSFPLLQGPNSGANVLTF.

The table lists this clonotype with a few counts. V gene TRBV6-2 or TRBV6-3 combines with J gene TRBJ1-1, with D possibly TRBD1 on 5 matching bases. Germline CDR1 is MNHEY and CDR2 is SVGEGT. V was clipped by 6 bases and J by 6 bases, with 11 bases between them. CDR3 length: 12 residues. CDR3 DNA sequence: TGTGCCAGCAGAATAGGGGTCGCTGAAGCTTTCTTT. This codes for CASRIGVAEAFF.

The sample holds a few counts of this clonotype. The J gene is TRBJ2-1, the V gene TRBV20-1; possibly TRBD1 for D (6 bases). Trimming took off 6 bases at V and 10 bases at J, with 13 bases between the two ends. Germline V gives CDR1 DFQATT, CDR2 SNEGSKA (reference sequence). The CDR3 covers 11 residues. The CDR3 DNA is TGCAGTGCGGGACCAGGGGACGAGCAGTTCTTC. Protein: CSAGPGDEQFF.

The V call is TRBV7-2, the J call TRBJ2-1; the match to TRBD1 covers 9 bases. Germline values: CDR1 SGHTA, CDR2 FQGNSA. CDR3 length equals 16 residues. V was clipped by 5 bases and J by 2 bases; unmatched bases: 7. DNA for the CDR3: TGTGCCAGCAGCCCAAACCGGGACAGGGCCTACAATGAGCAGTTCTTC. This encodes CASSPNRDRAYNEQFF.

The rearrangement uses TRBV2 and TRBJ1-2; no firm D call. The germline V gene has CDR1 SNHLY and CDR2 FYNNEI. V lost 3 bases, J lost 1 base, and 9 bases lay in between. This CDR3 region has 14 residues. Here the CDR3 DNA reads TGTGCCAGCAGTGATAGACACCTTAACTATGGCTACACCTTC. It is translated as CASSDRHLNYGYTF.

The chain couples TRBV12-3 or TRBV12-4 to TRBJ1-1; 7 nucleotides match TRBD1. V shed 4 bases and J 11 bases; nucleotides not matched to a gene: 10. The CDR3 extends over 13 amino acids. CDR3 sequence (DNA): TGTGCCAGCAGTTCCCTCGAGACAGGGAACGCTTTCTTT. Protein sequence: CASSSLETGNAFF.

This clonotype has just a few counts. V is TRBV7-6 and J is TRBJ1-6, with 12 bases that match TRBD1. CDR1 and CDR2 from the germline V gene are SGHVS and FNYEAQ. The V and J ends lost 3 bases and 14 bases, in that order; junction bases with no gene match: 8. CDR3 length: 15 residues. For the CDR3, the DNA is TGTGCCAGCAGCTTGGGGGGACAGGGGGCACGGGCCCTCCACTTT. It is translated as CASSLGGQGARALHF.

This clonotype was counted between two and nine times. V is TRBV6-5 and J is TRBJ2-1; possible D gene TRBD2, 6 bases. Trimming removed 4 bases from V and 0 bases from J, with 10 bases in between. Germline V gene lookup returns CDR1 MNHEY and CDR2 SVGAGI. This CDR3 spans 15 amino acids. CDR3 coding DNA: TGTGCCAGCAGTTTTATAGCGGACTCCTACAATGAGCAGTTCTTC. Its protein product is CASSFIADSYNEQFF.

This rearrangement joins TRBV6-2 or TRBV6-3 to TRBJ1-5; D call uncertain. V gave up 2 bases and J gave up 7 bases, with 6 bases separating them. The CDR3 has 12 amino acids. Looked up from germline, CDR1 is MNHEY and CDR2 is SVGEGT. CDR3: CASSYRAQPQHF. The CDR3, as DNA: TGTGCCAGCAGTTACAGGGCCCAGCCCCAGCATTTT.

The rearrangement joins TRBV6-2 or TRBV6-3 to TRBJ2-5; D gene uncertain. The germline V gene has CDR1 MNHEY and CDR2 SVGEGT. Trimming removed 4 bases at V and 5 bases at J, with 14 bases between. The CDR3 has 14 amino acids. The CDR3 DNA is TGTGCCAGCAGTTTGAAGGGTGGACGCGAGACCCAGTACTTC. It specifies CASSLKGGRETQYF.

The chain uses TRBV7-2 and TRBJ2-3; 7 nucleotides match TRBD2. CDR1 and CDR2 from the germline V gene are SGHTA and FQGNSA. The CDR3 is 16 residues long. With 3 bases clipped from V and 4 bases from J, the junction kept 10 bases outside the gene matches. DNA for the CDR3: TGTGCCAGCAGCTTGAGTGCGGGAGAGCGGGCAGATACGCAGTATTTT. Its protein product is CASSLSAGERADTQYF. The full variable domain, in which reference TRBV7-2 and TRBJ2-3 provide the parts outside the CDR3, is GAGVSQSPSNKVTEKGKDVELRCDPISGHTALYWYRQSLGQGLEFLIYFQGNSAPDKSGLPSDRFSAERTGGSVSTLTIQRTQQEDSAVYLCASSLSAGERADTQYFGPGTRLTVL.

The rearrangement joins TRBV11-1 to TRBJ1-1; weak D call: TRBD1 (5 bases). Germline CDR1 and CDR2: SGHAT and FQDESV (reference sequence). CDR3 length equals 15 residues. V shed 0 bases and J shed 4 bases, with 12 bases lying between them. The CDR3 loop reads CASSLAWQGSTEAFF. The CDR3 DNA sequence: TGTGCCAGCAGCTTAGCGTGGCAGGGCTCCACTGAAGCTTTCTTT.

The chain combines TRBV6-5 with TRBJ1-3; D not resolved. Germline values: CDR1 MNHEY, CDR2 SVGAGI. Deletions cut 4 bases from V and 0 bases from J, with 7 bases between. The CDR3 has 14 residues. CDR3 residues: CASSFRSSGNTIYF. CDR3 nucleotides: TGTGCCAGCAGTTTTCGAAGCTCTGGAAACACCATATATTTT.

The genes are TRBV28 and TRBJ1-5; D remains ambiguous. Trimming stripped 7 bases from V and 3 bases from J, with 19 bases between. This CDR3 has 16 amino acids. Germline V CDR1 and CDR2: MDHEN, SYDVKM. This chain's CDR3 is CASTTIGPPNNQPQHF. The CDR3 DNA reads TGTGCCAGCACCACCATAGGGCCACCAAACAATCAGCCCCAGCATTTT.

The chain employs TRBV7-3 and TRBJ1-1; maybe TRBD1 (5 bases). The germline V gene encodes CDR1 SGHTA and CDR2 FQGTGA. The V end lost 2 bases, the J end lost 3 bases, and 13 bases lay between the germline ends. The CDR3 covers 15 residues. The CDR3 DNA is TGTGCCAGCAGCTTATTGGGTCAGGGAGACACTGAAGCTTTCTTT. Amino acids: CASSLLGQGDTEAFF.

The chain couples TRBV7-2 to TRBJ2-7; 9 bases line up with TRBD2. CDR1 and CDR2 (germline): SGHTA, FQGNSA. CDR3 length: 14 residues. Unmatched junction bases numbered 7, after V lost 5 bases and J lost 5 bases. CDR3 nucleotides: TGTGCCAGCAGCCTCGGACTAGCGTTGGACGAGCAGTACTTC. It codes for CASSLGLALDEQYF.

The chain links TRBV7-2 to TRBJ1-2; the match to TRBD1 covers 12 bases. The trim removed 3 bases at V and 7 bases at J, leaving 12 bases unmatched. Germline V gene sequence: CDR1 SGHTA, CDR2 FQGNSA. CDR3 size: 17 residues. For the CDR3, the DNA is TGTGCCAGCAGCTTCCGGGACAGGGGGCCTACTCCCACTGGCTACACCTTC. Its protein is CASSFRDRGPTPTGYTF. Full variable domain (remainder filled in from reference TRBV7-2 and TRBJ1-2): GAGVSQSPSNKVTEKGKDVELRCDPISGHTALYWYRQSLGQGLEFLIYFQGNSAPDKSGLPSDRFSAERTGGSVSTLTIQRTQQEDSAVYLCASSFRDRGPTPTGYTFGSGTRLTVV.

This clonotype has more than one count but fewer than ten. The J gene is TRBJ2-7, the V gene TRBV19, with 8 bases aligning to TRBD2. CDR1 is LNHDA, CDR2 SQIVND, per germline (reference sequence). The CDR3 covers 15 residues. J gave up 2 bases and V 7 bases, and 10 bases lay outside the gene matches. The CDR3 sequence: CASTPSGGSPYEQYF. The CDR3 coding sequence is TGTGCCAGTACCCCAAGCGGGGGCTCACCCTACGAGCAGTACTTC.

J is TRBJ1-6 and V is TRBV11-2; D remains unclear. Germline CDR1 and CDR2: SGHAT and FQNNGV. The CDR3 runs 16 residues. V lost 1 base, J lost 0 bases, and 7 bases lay in between. The CDR3 DNA reads TGTGCCAGCAGCTTAGGCGGGAGCTCCTATAATTCACCCCTCCACTTT. Encoded protein: CASSLGGSSYNSPLHF.